Below are 32 T cell receptor beta chains sequenced from a single sample in a study of radiotherapy plus CTLA-4 blockade in lung cancer. Repertoires were generated with immunoSEQ multiplex PCR, while TCRdb's copy carries only in-frame clones and drops some. The table records over 80,000 clones, under 90% of them present only once. Sequenced material: peripheral blood, taken from a patient treated with radiotherapy plus ipilimumab. Receptors originate from a human donor with non-small cell lung cancer who had stable disease on radiotherapy plus ipilimumab.

The chain combines TRBV4-2 with TRBJ1-1; D might be TRBD1 (5 bases). V was pared by 4 bases and J by 1 base, with 7 bases between. Germline CDR1 reads LGHNA; CDR2 reads YNFKEQ. The CDR3 extends over 13 amino acids. The CDR3 sequence is CASSLGGNTEAFF. The CDR3, as DNA: TGTGCCAGCAGCCTCGGGGGGAACACTGAAGCTTTCTTT.

This chain joins TRBV6-1 and TRBJ1-1; no definite D call. Germline CDR1 MNHNS, CDR2 SASEGT. The CDR3 runs to 14 residues. V was cut by 2 bases and J by 2 bases, with 9 bases left in between. The CDR3 sequence is CASSENLDNTEAFF. Here the CDR3 DNA reads TGTGCCAGCAGTGAAAATCTGGATAACACTGAAGCTTTCTTT.

The chain couples TRBV5-1 to TRBJ2-2; 7 bases line up with TRBD1. Looked up from germline, CDR1 is SGHRS and CDR2 is YFSETQ. V trimming: 4 bases; J trimming: 5 bases; junction bases outside the gene matches: 11. This CDR3 region has 16 residues. The CDR3 DNA follows: TGCGCCAGCAGCCCTCAGACAGGGAGAGGAACCGGGGAGCTGTTTTTT. It is translated as CASSPQTGRGTGELFF.

V and J are TRBV28 and TRBJ2-1; TRBD2 aligns across 8 bases. The CDR3 runs 15 residues. Per germline, CDR1 MDHEN and CDR2 SYDVKM. V was clipped by 0 bases and J by 7 bases; unmatched bases: 5. The CDR3 here is CASSLWAGGENEQFF. DNA of the CDR3: TGTGCCAGCAGTTTATGGGCGGGAGGTGAAAATGAGCAGTTCTTC.

The chain has TRBV7-2 and TRBJ2-5; a weak D match, TRBD2 (5 bases). The V end lost 4 bases, the J end lost 5 bases, and 11 bases lay between the germline ends. The CDR3 sequence is 13 residues long. CDR1 and CDR2 (germline): SGHTA, FQGNSA. CDR3 DNA sequence: TGTGCCAGCAGCTCGGAGGTGGTGGAGACCCAGTACTTC. Its protein product is CASSSEVVETQYF.

The chain couples TRBV5-1 to TRBJ1-6; the D is unclear. The ends were cut back, 7 bases at V and 0 bases at J, with 5 bases in the middle. Per the germline V gene, CDR1 is SGHRS and CDR2 is YFSETQ. This CDR3 region has 13 residues. The CDR3 region is CASASSYNSPLHF. CDR3 sequence (DNA): TGCGCCAGCGCGAGCTCCTATAATTCACCCCTCCACTTT.

The rearrangement joins TRBV5-1 to TRBJ2-2, with no clear D. CDR1 is SGHRS, CDR2 YFSETQ, per germline. This CDR3 contains 15 residues. V dropped 5 bases and J dropped 0 bases, with 11 bases sitting between them. CDR3 loop: CASSARTTNTGELFF. The DNA of the CDR3 is TGCGCCAGCAGTGCCCGGACGACGAACACCGGGGAGCTGTTTTTT. The variable domain in full, with the rest retrieved from reference TRBV5-1 and TRBJ2-2, is KAGVTQTPRYLIKTRGQQVTLSCSPISGHRSVSWYQQTPGQGLQFLFEYFSETQRNKGNFPGRFSGRQFSNSRSEMNVSTLELGDSALYLCASSARTTNTGELFFGEGSRLTVL.

This clone was counted a few times. The chain has TRBV29-1 and TRBJ2-2; D remains unclear. Germline CDR1 is SQVTM and CDR2 is ANQGSEA. The ends were cut back, 5 bases at V and 2 bases at J, with 15 bases in the middle. This CDR3 region has 15 residues. This CDR3 is CSVKGPGLNTGELFF. In nucleotides, the CDR3 is TGCAGCGTTAAAGGACCGGGCTTAAACACCGGGGAGCTGTTTTTT.

V and J are TRBV27 and TRBJ2-5, with D uncertain. Germline CDR1 and CDR2: MNHEY and SMNVEV (reference sequence). This CDR3 has 13 amino acids. V was trimmed by 6 bases and J by 0 bases, leaving 8 bases between them. The CDR3 sequence is CASRSGYQETQYF. CDR3 bases: TGTGCCAGCAGGTCGGGCTACCAAGAGACCCAGTACTTC.

This clone appeared a single time. This chain links TRBV27 with TRBJ2-5, with D perhaps matching TRBD1 (6 bases). This CDR3 is 15 amino acids long. CDR1 MNHEY and CDR2 SMNVEV come from the germline V gene (reference sequence). V was pared by 4 bases and J by 2 bases, with 14 bases between. DNA of the CDR3: TGTGCCAGCAGTTCAACCGGGACACATCAAGAGACCCAGTACTTC. Its translation is CASSSTGTHQETQYF.

This chain links TRBV27 with TRBJ2-2; 10 bases match TRBD2. The CDR3 covers 15 residues. V shed 5 bases and J 5 bases; nucleotides not matched to a gene: 5. Germline lookup yields CDR1 MNHEY and CDR2 SMNVEV (reference sequence). CDR3 in amino acids: CASSPIAGGTGELFF. Here the CDR3 DNA reads TGTGCCAGCAGTCCCATAGCGGGAGGTACCGGGGAGCTGTTTTTT.

This sequence joins TRBV29-1 and TRBJ1-2; 7 nucleotides match TRBD1. V lost 7 bases, J lost 8 bases, and 10 bases stayed unmatched. The CDR3 is 12 amino acids. Germline assignment: CDR1 SQVTM and CDR2 ANQGSEA. CDR3 in amino acids: CSAQGTTSGYTF. The CDR3 DNA reads as TGCAGCGCACAGGGGACTACTAGCGGCTACACCTTC.

The V and J genes are TRBV29-1 and TRBJ2-3, with D unclear. Germline CDR1 and CDR2: SQVTM and ANQGSEA. Trimming took 6 bases from V and 3 from J, leaving 19 bases between them. The CDR3 is 15 amino acids. Here the CDR3 reads CSVQMTSVGTDTQYF. The CDR3 bases are TGCAGCGTACAAATGACTTCGGTTGGGACAGATACGCAGTATTTT.

The chain joins TRBV19 to TRBJ2-7; D is possibly TRBD1 (5 bases). Trimming removed 7 bases at V and 2 bases at J, with 18 bases between. Germline CDR1 LNHDA, CDR2 SQIVND (reference sequence). CDR3 length: 15 residues. The CDR3 DNA reads as TGTGCCAGTAAGGGGTCATCTAGGTTTCCCTACGAGCAGTACTTC. Translated: CASKGSSRFPYEQYF. Filled out from reference TRBV19 and TRBJ2-7, the complete variable domain reads DGGITQSPKYLFRKEGQNVTLSCEQNLNHDAMYWYRQDPGQGLRLIYYSQIVNDFQKGDIAEGYSVSREKKESFPLTVTSAQKNPTAFYLCASKGSSRFPYEQYFGPGTRLTVT.

The rearrangement links TRBV5-6 to TRBJ1-2; 7 bases fit TRBD1. V lost 6 bases to trimming and J lost 8 bases; unmatched junction nucleotides: 4. Per germline, CDR1 SGHDT and CDR2 YYEEEE. This CDR3 is 11 amino acids long. CDR3 residues: CASTNRGGYTF. In DNA, the CDR3 is TGTGCCAGCACGAACAGGGGCGGCTACACCTTC.

The V gene is TRBV4-1, the J gene TRBJ2-1; D remains ambiguous. V lost 4 bases and J 6 bases, leaving 16 bases between the germline ends. Germline lookup yields CDR1 MGHRA and CDR2 YSYEKL. This CDR3 region has 15 residues. CDR3 coding DNA: TGCGCCAGCAGCCGACTCCAGCTTACTGGCAATGAGCAGTTCTTC. It codes for CASSRLQLTGNEQFF.

V and J are TRBV18 and TRBJ2-5; weak D call: TRBD2 (5 bases). From germline, CDR1 is KGHSH and CDR2 LQKENI. V was trimmed by 3 bases and J by 5 bases, leaving 13 bases between them. This CDR3 region has 14 residues. The CDR3 DNA follows: TGTGCCAGCTCACCTCCTACTAGTCGCGAGACCCAGTACTTC. Translating it yields CASSPPTSRETQYF.

This clone was seen only once. The rearrangement uses TRBV7-2 and TRBJ2-7, with 10 bases lining up with TRBD2. With 5 bases clipped from V and 6 bases from J, the junction kept 10 bases outside the gene matches. The CDR3 is made up of 15 amino acids. From germline, CDR1 is SGHTA and CDR2 FQGNSA. CDR3 in DNA: TGTGCCAGCAGCCCGGCGGCTAGCGGGGGACTCGAGCAGTACTTC. It yields the protein CASSPAASGGLEQYF.

The V and J genes are TRBV2 and TRBJ1-2; TRBD1 agrees at 8 bases. Germline CDR1 reads SNHLY; CDR2 reads FYNNEI. The CDR3 is 12 residues long. V lost 6 bases, J lost 8 bases, and 5 bases stayed unmatched. CDR3 protein: CASSGTGRGYTF. CDR3 DNA: TGTGCCAGCAGCGGGACAGGAAGGGGCTACACCTTC.

This chain joins TRBV10-3 and TRBJ2-7; D perhaps matches TRBD1 (6 bases). CDR1 and CDR2 (germline): ENHRY, SYGVKD. The CDR3 length is 15 residues. The V and J ends lost 0 bases and 2 bases respectively, with 11 bases between them. Here the CDR3 DNA reads TGTGCCATCAGTGAGTCGCCCGGGACACCCTACGAGCAGTACTTC. This translates into CAISESPGTPYEQYF.

This clone was picked up a small number of times. The CDR3 nucleotides read TGTGCCAGCAGCTTAGGGGAGTTGGGAAAACTGTTTTTT. Protein product: CASSLGELGKLFF. V usage is TRBV7-2 and J usage is TRBJ1-4; D call uncertain. Trimming removed 1 base at V and 10 bases at J, with 10 bases between. This CDR3 region has 13 residues. Germline CDR1 SGHTA, CDR2 FQGNSA.

The V and J genes are TRBV7-6 and TRBJ2-1, with a possible D match to TRBD2 (6 bases). This CDR3 spans 12 amino acids. Trimming left V 4 bases short and J 10 bases short, with 11 bases between. Germline-derived CDR1 and CDR2 are SGHVS and FNYEAQ. The CDR3 region has the DNA TGTGCCAGCAGCTCCCCTCGGGGGGAGCAGTTCTTC. This codes for CASSSPRGEQFF.

The V gene is TRBV9, the J gene TRBJ2-7; possibly TRBD1 for D (5 bases). The CDR3 loop spans 15 amino acids. Germline CDR1 and CDR2: SGDLS and YYNGEE. V shed 2 bases and J shed 2 bases, with 14 bases lying between them. CDR3 DNA: TGTGCCAGCAGCGTGGGGCCAGGCCCCACCTACGAGCAGTACTTC. It encodes CASSVGPGPTYEQYF.

The sample holds a few counts of this clone. The chain carries TRBV28 and TRBJ1-6; a possible D gene is TRBD1 (5 bases). CDR3 size: 14 residues. Trimming cost V 7 bases and J 8 bases, with 15 bases left between them. Germline-derived CDR1 and CDR2 are MDHEN and SYDVKM. The CDR3 sequence is CASIGQGVYSPLHF. In DNA, the CDR3 is TGTGCCAGCATAGGGCAGGGAGTTTATTCACCCCTCCACTTT.

The V and J genes are TRBV19 and TRBJ2-7; 9 nucleotides line up with TRBD1. Germline-derived CDR1 and CDR2 are LNHDA and SQIVND (reference sequence). The J segment lost 1 base and the V segment lost 10 bases, leaving 8 bases of the junction unmatched. The CDR3 totals 14 residues. The CDR3 DNA sequence: TGTGCCACCTCCTCCGGGACAGGGTCCTACGAGCAGTACTTC. The encoded protein is CATSSGTGSYEQYF.

The chain couples TRBV7-6 to TRBJ2-5; D call uncertain. In germline, CDR1 is SGHVS, CDR2 FNYEAQ. This CDR3 has 13 residues. Trimming took 5 bases from V and 2 from J, leaving 9 bases between them. The CDR3 nucleotides are TGTGCCAGCAGCCAGTCTGAGCAAGAGACCCAGTACTTC. Translated: CASSQSEQETQYF.

The chain uses TRBV7-6 and TRBJ1-6, with D hard to call. CDR3 length: 17 residues. Trimming shortened V by 2 bases and J by 4 bases, and 15 bases separated the two germline ends. Germline CDR1 SGHVS, CDR2 FNYEAQ. The CDR3 is CASSLKTPGAYNSPLHF. The CDR3 nucleotides read TGTGCCAGCAGCTTAAAAACACCAGGCGCATATAATTCACCCCTCCACTTT.

This clone was counted between two and nine times. This sequence joins TRBV5-6 and TRBJ1-6; no clear D gene. Germline V CDR1 and CDR2: SGHDT, YYEEEE. The CDR3 runs 12 residues. V was shortened by 4 bases and J by 7 bases, with 6 bases between the two germline ends. CDR3 region: CASSAKNSPLHF. As DNA, the CDR3 is TGTGCCAGCAGCGCGAAGAATTCACCCCTCCACTTT.

This rearrangement joins TRBV5-1 to TRBJ1-4, with D tentatively TRBD1 (5 bases). Germline V gives CDR1 SGHRS, CDR2 YFSETQ. Trimming pared 4 bases from V and 9 bases from J, leaving 16 bases between. The CDR3 consists of 14 residues. CDR3 DNA: TGCGCCAGCAGCCCCGGGACGGTTGATCAAAAACTGTTTTTT. Encoded protein: CASSPGTVDQKLFF.

The chain carries TRBV7-2 and TRBJ2-7, with TRBD2 identical over 10 bases. The CDR3 covers 15 residues. Germline V gene sequence: CDR1 SGHTA, CDR2 FQGNSA. J gave up 7 bases and V 3 bases, and 9 bases lay outside the gene matches. The CDR3 DNA reads TGTGCCAGCAGCTTGGGAAGCGGGGGGGTCTTAGAGCAGTACTTC. Its translation: CASSLGSGGVLEQYF. The full variable domain, its missing parts supplied by reference TRBV7-2 and TRBJ2-7, is GAGVSQSPSNKVTEKGKDVELRCDPISGHTALYWYRQSLGQGLEFLIYFQGNSAPDKSGLPSDRFSAERTGGSVSTLTIQRTQQEDSAVYLCASSLGSGGVLEQYFGPGTRLTVT.

The V and J genes are TRBV7-9 and TRBJ2-2; D ambiguous. V was pared by 3 bases and J by 7 bases, with 9 bases between. In germline, CDR1 is SEHNR, CDR2 FQNEAQ (reference sequence). The CDR3 is 13 residues long. In DNA, the CDR3 is TGTGCCAGCAGCTTCAAGTCCGGCGGGGAGCTGTTTTTT. Residues: CASSFKSGGELFF.

The chain combines TRBV5-1 with TRBJ1-1, with a possible D match to TRBD1 (6 bases). The length of the CDR3 is 15 residues. V was shortened by 0 bases and J by 0 bases, with 9 bases between the two germline ends. Germline V CDR1 and CDR2: SGHRS, YFSETQ. The chain's CDR3 is CASSLAGQMNTEAFF. The CDR3 nucleotides read TGCGCCAGCAGCTTGGCCGGACAGATGAACACTGAAGCTTTCTTT.